The 12 T cell receptor beta chains below all came from one sample that was sequenced in a study of blood T cell repertoires in COVID-19. Sequenced by immunoSEQ multiplex PCR; TCRdb stores in-frame clones only, minus some. The table records 200,000 to 250,000 clones, around 84% of them present only once. Source material: peripheral blood. These receptors were collected from a man under 40 with active or convalescent COVID-19.

The rearrangement joins TRBV2 to TRBJ1-2, with unresolved D. The CDR3 runs 14 residues. CDR1 is SNHLY and CDR2 is FYNNEI in the germline V gene. Trimming pared 10 bases from V and 0 bases from J, leaving 15 bases between. CDR3 nucleotide sequence: TGTGCCACCGATATAAACGGGGCTAACTATGGCTACACCTTC. Translation gives CATDINGANYGYTF.

The genes are TRBV30 and TRBJ2-5; D may be TRBD2 (7 bases). CDR3 size: 13 residues. The V end was cut by 0 bases, the J end by 7 bases, with 12 bases between. Germline CDR1 is GTSNPN and CDR2 is SVGIG (reference sequence). CDR3 coding DNA: TGTGCCTGGAGTGTGAGGGGGAGGGGGACCCAGTACTTC. Translated, it gives CAWSVRGRGTQYF. Combining the CDR3 with reference TRBV30 and TRBJ2-5 gives the whole variable domain SQTIHQWPATLVQPVGSPLSLECTVEGTSNPNLYWYRQAAGRGLQLLFYSVGIGQISSEVPQNLSASRPQDRQFILSSKKLLLSDSGFYLCAWSVRGRGTQYFGPGTRLLVL.

The chain recombines TRBV18 with TRBJ1-5; 8 bases are a match to TRBD1. CDR1 and CDR2 from the germline V gene are KGHSH and LQKENI. With 6 bases clipped from V and 4 bases from J, the junction kept 14 bases outside the gene matches. The CDR3 length is 17 residues. CDR3 DNA sequence: TGTGCCAGCTCTCGACAAAACAGGGGGGCGAAAAATCAGCCCCAGCATTTT. This codes for CASSRQNRGAKNQPQHF.

CDR3 DNA sequence: TGCGCCAGCAGCCAAGATCGGCAGGGCGATCAGCCCCAGCATTTT. Its translation is CASSQDRQGDQPQHF. This chain uses TRBV4-3 with TRBJ1-5; TRBD1 is a possible D gene (5 bases). The germline V and J ends were trimmed by 0 bases and 5 bases, with 11 bases remaining between them. CDR3 length: 15 amino acids. Germline lookup yields CDR1 LGHNA and CDR2 YSLEER.

The genes are TRBV27 and TRBJ2-3; D is possibly TRBD2 (6 bases). Germline V gene sequence: CDR1 MNHEY, CDR2 SMNVEV (reference sequence). The CDR3 consists of 16 residues. With 0 bases removed from V and 6 bases from J, the gap between germline ends came to 16 bases. The chain's CDR3 is CASSLSLTHAGDTQYF. The CDR3 bases are TGTGCCAGCAGTTTATCCCTGACCCATGCGGGGGATACGCAGTATTTT.

The gene calls are TRBV18 and TRBJ1-4; TRBD1 agrees at 9 bases. V lost 0 bases and J lost 6; bases outside the gene matches: 5. The CDR3 is 16 residues long. The germline V gene encodes CDR1 KGHSH and CDR2 LQKENI. The CDR3 DNA sequence: TGTGCCAGCTCACCACCGGCGGACAGGGGATATGAAAAACTGTTTTTT. It translates to CASSPPADRGYEKLFF.

In its sample, this clone was seen a few times. The chain uses TRBV23-1 and TRBJ1-3; tentative D call: TRBD1 (6 bases). TRBV23-1 is placed among ORFs of uncertain function. The germline V and J ends were trimmed by 8 bases and 12 bases, with 20 bases remaining between them. There are 13 residues in the CDR3. The CDR3 is CASARLLGANIYF. CDR3 bases: TGCGCCAGCGCAAGGCTGCTGGGGGCCAACATATATTTT.

The V call is TRBV10-3, the J call TRBJ2-7; TRBD1 is a possible D gene (5 bases). This CDR3 has 12 amino acids. V shed 7 bases and J shed 3 bases, with 10 bases lying between them. Germline CDR1 reads ENHRY; CDR2 reads SYGVKD. CDR3 bases: TGTGCCATCACCACAGGTCTCTACGAGCAGTACTTC. This sequence encodes CAITTGLYEQYF.

This sequence joins TRBV6-1 and TRBJ1-4; 10 nucleotides align to TRBD1. The V gene end was trimmed by 2 bases and the J gene end by 8 bases; junction bases not matched to a gene: 5. The CDR3 is made up of 15 amino acids. Germline V gene data show CDR1 as MNHNS and CDR2 as SASEGT. CDR3 nucleotide sequence: TGTGCCAGCAGTGAACCGGGACAGGGGAGAGAAAAACTGTTTTTT. Translated, it gives CASSEPGQGREKLFF.

This clone was counted only a few times. The chain employs TRBV19 and TRBJ2-6; maybe TRBD1 (5 bases). The CDR3 has 15 amino acids. In germline, CDR1 is LNHDA, CDR2 SQIVND (reference sequence). Trimming cost V 4 bases and J 0 bases, with 7 bases left between them. CDR3: CASSTGFSGANVLTF. Written as DNA, the CDR3 is TGTGCCAGTAGTACAGGGTTCTCTGGGGCCAACGTCCTGACTTTC.

The chain joins TRBV9 to TRBJ2-1, with 14 bases matching TRBD2. The CDR3 covers 19 residues. V was pared by 4 bases and J by 3 bases, with 12 bases of the junction left unmatched. CDR1 SGDLS and CDR2 YYNGEE come from the germline V gene. As DNA, the CDR3 is TGTGCCAGCAGCCTTGGTACGACTAGCGGGAGGGCGCTCTACAATGAGCAGTTCTTC. This sequence encodes CASSLGTTSGRALYNEQFF.

The chain couples TRBV5-4 to TRBJ2-1; 8 positions match TRBD2. With V trimmed by 2 bases and J by 6 bases, 7 bases remained unmatched. The CDR3 runs to 15 residues. Germline lookup yields CDR1 SGHNT and CDR2 YYREEE (reference sequence). The CDR3 loop is CASSLAGGGVNEQFF. CDR3 bases: TGTGCCAGCAGCTTAGCCGGGGGGGGTGTCAATGAGCAGTTCTTC.